The 17 T cell receptor beta chains given below trace back to one sample, sequenced in a study of blood T cell repertoires in COVID-19. Assay used: immunoSEQ multiplex PCR; TCRdb lists only in-frame clones, some missing. The sample lists over 65,000 clones, about 81% occurring once. Sequencing was carried out using peripheral blood. These receptors all stem from a human donor in a cohort sampled during active COVID-19.

Worth noting for this clone: This may arise from a read error, as a much more abundant clone is one base away. The same CDR3 arises from other DNA sequences in this sample as well. The chain combines TRBV14 with TRBJ1-1; maybe TRBD1 (5 bases). The CDR3 loop spans 14 amino acids. The germline CDR1 and CDR2 sequences are SGHDN and FVKESK. Trimming stripped 1 base from V and 0 bases from J, with 6 bases between. DNA of the CDR3: TGTGCCAGCAGCCAAGCAGGGATGAACACTGAAGCTTTCTTT. Its protein product is CASSQAGMNTEAFF.

This clone came up once. V is TRBV5-4 and J is TRBJ1-1; tentative D call: TRBD1 (5 bases). CDR1 is SGHNT and CDR2 is YYREEE in the germline V gene (reference sequence). Trimming took 6 bases from V and 1 from J, leaving 16 bases between them. This CDR3 has 15 residues. CDR3 DNA sequence: TGTGCCAGCACTATTTTGGGACTCGAGAACACTGAAGCTTTCTTT. The encoded protein is CASTILGLENTEAFF.

This clone has a single count. The J gene is TRBJ2-3, the V gene TRBV4-3; 16 nucleotides line up with TRBD2. The germline gives CDR1 LGHNA, CDR2 YSLEER. J was trimmed by 4 bases and V by 0 bases; bases with no gene match: 7. The CDR3 has 19 amino acids. The CDR3 loop reads CASSQEGLAGGPTSDTQYF. Written as DNA, the CDR3 is TGCGCCAGCAGCCAAGAGGGACTAGCGGGAGGGCCAACTTCAGATACGCAGTATTTT.

The rearrangement links TRBV25-1 to TRBJ1-3; no clear D. This CDR3 region has 15 residues. The germline V gene encodes CDR1 MGHDK and CDR2 SYGVNS. V was pared by 3 bases and J by 5 bases, with 14 bases between. The DNA of the CDR3 is TGTGCCAGCAGTGATGTTTTGGCATTCAGAAACACCATATATTTT. It is translated as CASSDVLAFRNTIYF.

The rearrangement joins TRBV6-5 to TRBJ2-7; TRBD1 agrees at 8 bases. CDR1 is MNHEY and CDR2 is SVGAGI in the germline V gene. This CDR3 contains 15 residues. With 0 bases clipped from V and 4 bases from J, the junction kept 5 bases outside the gene matches. In DNA form, the CDR3 reads TGTGCCAGCAGTTACTCTGGACAGGGAAATTACGAGCAGTACTTC. The encoded protein is CASSYSGQGNYEQYF.

The CDR3 here is CASSYPRGGGGGDTQYF. The CDR3 DNA reads as TGTGCCAGCAGTTACCCCCGGGGAGGCGGTGGAGGAGATACGCAGTATTTT. The V gene is TRBV6-2 or TRBV6-3, the J gene TRBJ2-3, with a tentative D call TRBD2 (6 bases). This CDR3 is 17 amino acids long. V was pared by 2 bases and J by 5 bases, with 20 bases between. Germline CDR1 is MNHEY and CDR2 is SVGEGT.

This chain connects TRBV19 to TRBJ1-3, with D unresolved. Trimming left V 6 bases short and J 0 bases short, with 9 bases between. This CDR3 has 14 amino acids. The V gene's germline CDR1 is LNHDA and CDR2 SQIVND (reference sequence). CDR3 residues: CASRQDISGNTIYF. As DNA, the CDR3 is TGTGCCAGTAGGCAGGATATCTCTGGAAACACCATATATTTT.

In this sample, this clone turned up many times. The genes are TRBV11-2 and TRBJ1-4, with TRBD1 matching over 8 bases. The germline CDR1 and CDR2 sequences are SGHAT and FQNNGV. Trimming cost V 1 base and J 8 bases; bases outside gene matches: 3. The length of the CDR3 is 14 residues. The CDR3 region has the DNA TGTGCCAGCAGCTTAGGCGGGACAGGAGAAAAACTGTTTTTT. It yields the protein CASSLGGTGEKLFF.

This rearrangement joins TRBV5-1 to TRBJ2-3, with D tentatively TRBD1 (5 bases). Trimming pared 1 base from V and 0 bases from J, leaving 6 bases between. CDR1 is SGHRS, CDR2 YFSETQ, per germline. CDR3 length: 14 amino acids. This CDR3 is CASSLQGSTDTQYF. The CDR3, as DNA: TGCGCCAGCAGCTTGCAGGGTAGCACAGATACGCAGTATTTT.

The chain couples TRBV11-1 to TRBJ2-4; D perhaps matches TRBD1 (6 bases). The CDR3 spans 14 residues. Trimming left V 3 bases short and J 5 bases short, with 11 bases between. Germline V CDR1 and CDR2: SGHAT, FQDESV (reference sequence). CDR3 amino acids: CASSLTGRENIQYF. Written as DNA, the CDR3 is TGTGCCAGCAGCTTGACAGGAAGGGAAAACATTCAGTACTTC.

The V call is TRBV11-2, the J call TRBJ2-7, with 10 nucleotides matching TRBD1. This CDR3 spans 14 amino acids. The V and J ends lost 0 bases and 10 bases, in that order; junction bases with no gene match: 6. Germline V gene sequence: CDR1 SGHAT, CDR2 FQNNGV. The CDR3 loop is CASSLDHGTGEQYF. The CDR3 bases are TGTGCCAGCAGCTTAGATCACGGGACAGGGGAACAGTACTTC.

This clone turned up a few times. This chain links TRBV6-1 with TRBJ1-1, with D unclear. This CDR3 is 14 amino acids long. Germline CDR1 is MNHNS and CDR2 is SASEGT. The V and J ends lost 2 bases and 4 bases respectively, with 11 bases between them. As DNA, the CDR3 is TGTGCCAGCAGTGAACAGGCGGGCCTCACTGAAGCTTTCTTT. Protein sequence: CASSEQAGLTEAFF.

This clone appeared a single time. This CDR3 reads CATQRKNGYEQYF. The DNA for the CDR3 is TGTGCCACCCAGCGGAAGAACGGCTACGAGCAGTACTTC. The chain recombines TRBV15 with TRBJ2-7; D may be TRBD2 (5 bases). The CDR3 loop spans 13 amino acids. Germline CDR1 LNHNV, CDR2 YYDKDF (reference sequence). V lost 8 bases and J lost 3, with 14 bases in between.

J is TRBJ2-1 and V is TRBV24-1, with TRBD2 identical over 10 bases. Germline-derived CDR1 and CDR2 are KGHDR and SFDVKD. The CDR3 length is 15 residues. The V segment lost 4 bases and the J segment 9 bases; nucleotides outside the gene matches: 8. The CDR3 reads CATSDPGLALREQFF. CDR3 in DNA: TGTGCCACCAGTGACCCGGGACTAGCGTTACGTGAGCAGTTCTTC.

This chain uses TRBV11-3 with TRBJ2-1, with TRBD1 identical over 9 bases. The CDR3 length is 14 residues. Per the germline V gene, CDR1 is SGHNT and CDR2 is YENEEA. The V and J ends lost 5 bases and 5 bases, in that order; junction bases with no gene match: 4. CDR3 amino acids: CASSSRDRDNEQFF. CDR3 nucleotides: TGTGCCAGCAGCAGCCGGGACAGGGACAATGAGCAGTTCTTC.

The rearrangement links TRBV4-1 to TRBJ2-3, with D perhaps matching TRBD1 (6 bases). The CDR3 extends over 16 amino acids. Germline V gene lookup returns CDR1 MGHRA and CDR2 YSYEKL. Trimming pared 2 bases from V and 0 bases from J, leaving 12 bases between. The CDR3 DNA is TGCGCCAGCAGCCAAATAGGGGGATCTAGCACAGATACGCAGTATTTT. Translated, it gives CASSQIGGSSTDTQYF.

This chain connects TRBV7-8 to TRBJ1-5; D perhaps matches TRBD1 (5 bases). V was shortened by 4 bases and J by 5 bases, with 12 bases between the two germline ends. CDR3 length: 14 amino acids. Germline V gene data show CDR1 as SGHVS and CDR2 as FQNEAQ. DNA of the CDR3: TGTGCCAGCAGCTCGGGGGGAGCGTATCAGCCCCAGCATTTT. Its translation: CASSSGGAYQPQHF.